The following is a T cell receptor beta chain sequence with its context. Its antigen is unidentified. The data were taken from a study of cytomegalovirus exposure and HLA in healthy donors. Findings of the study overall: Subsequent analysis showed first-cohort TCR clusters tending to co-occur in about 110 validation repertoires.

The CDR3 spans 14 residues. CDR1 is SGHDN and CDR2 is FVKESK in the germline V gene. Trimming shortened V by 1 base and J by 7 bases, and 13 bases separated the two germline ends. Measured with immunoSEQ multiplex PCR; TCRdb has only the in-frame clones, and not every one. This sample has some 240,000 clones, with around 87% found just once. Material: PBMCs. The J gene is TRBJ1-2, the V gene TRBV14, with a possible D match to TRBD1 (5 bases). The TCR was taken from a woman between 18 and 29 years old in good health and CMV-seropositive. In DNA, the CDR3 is TGTGCCAGCAGCCAAGGGATCGCAGGGCCTGGCTACACCTTC. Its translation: CASSQGIAGPGYTF.